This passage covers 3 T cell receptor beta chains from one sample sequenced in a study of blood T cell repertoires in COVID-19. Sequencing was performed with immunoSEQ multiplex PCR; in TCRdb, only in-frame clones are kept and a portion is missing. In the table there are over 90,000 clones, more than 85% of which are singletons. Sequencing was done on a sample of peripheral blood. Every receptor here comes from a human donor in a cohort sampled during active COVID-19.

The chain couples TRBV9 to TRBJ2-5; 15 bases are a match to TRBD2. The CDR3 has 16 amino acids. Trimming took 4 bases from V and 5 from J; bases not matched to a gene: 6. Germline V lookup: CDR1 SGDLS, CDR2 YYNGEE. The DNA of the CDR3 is TGTGCCAGCAGCTTCGGACTAGCGGGAGGGCCGGAGACCCAGTACTTC. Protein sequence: CASSFGLAGGPETQYF.

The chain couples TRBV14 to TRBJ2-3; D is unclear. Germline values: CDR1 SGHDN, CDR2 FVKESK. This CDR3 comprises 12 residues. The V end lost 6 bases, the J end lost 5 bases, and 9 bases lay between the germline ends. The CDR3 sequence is CASSHQEDTQYF. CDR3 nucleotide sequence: TGTGCCAGCAGTCACCAGGAAGATACGCAGTATTTT.

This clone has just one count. CDR3 nucleotide sequence: TGTGCCAGCAGCTTTTTGGGGGCCACCGGGGAGCTGTTTTTT. Amino acids: CASSFLGATGELFF. The genes are TRBV7-9 and TRBJ2-2; D may be TRBD1 (6 bases). This CDR3 region has 14 residues. V lost 3 bases and J lost 4, with 9 bases in between. Germline V gene lookup returns CDR1 SEHNR and CDR2 FQNEAQ (reference sequence).